The 8 T cell receptor beta chains below all came from one sample that was sequenced in a study of blood T cell repertoires in COVID-19. Sequencing used immunoSEQ multiplex PCR; TCRdb keeps in-frame clones, though not all of them. The table lists around 150,000 clones, 60% to 80% of them singletons. Input material: peripheral blood. These receptors all come from a man aged 55-75 years who had recovered from COVID-19.

The chain has TRBV7-9 and TRBJ2-1; 8 bases line up with TRBD2. The CDR3 covers 15 residues. Germline V CDR1 and CDR2: SEHNR, FQNEAQ (reference sequence). The junction had 3 bases not matched to a gene; V was cut back by 5 bases and J by 0 bases. The CDR3 bases are TGTGCCAGCAGCCTTAGCGGGAACTCCTACAATGAGCAGTTCTTC. Translation: CASSLSGNSYNEQFF.

The chain has TRBV4-3 and TRBJ2-7, with TRBD1 matching over 8 bases. Germline V CDR1 and CDR2: LGHNA, YSLEER. The V segment lost 0 bases and the J segment 3 bases; nucleotides outside the gene matches: 7. The length of the CDR3 is 16 residues. The CDR3 DNA is TGCGCCAGCAGCCAAGATATGACAGGGGTTTTCTACGAGCAGTACTTC. Protein: CASSQDMTGVFYEQYF.

V gene TRBV13 combines with J gene TRBJ1-3; D possibly corresponds to TRBD1 (6 bases). The V end was cut by 5 bases, the J end by 5 bases, with 19 bases between. The CDR3 contains 16 residues. Germline assignment: CDR1 PRHDT and CDR2 FYEKMQ (reference sequence). DNA for the CDR3: TGTGCCAGCAGCACTTACCCGGACAGCCTCAGAAACACCATATATTTT. The encoded protein is CASSTYPDSLRNTIYF.

The gene calls are TRBV9 and TRBJ1-2, with 12 positions matching TRBD1. V was pared by 4 bases and J by 6 bases, with 7 bases of the junction left unmatched. The CDR3 length is 15 residues. Per germline, CDR1 SGDLS and CDR2 YYNGEE. The DNA for the CDR3 is TGTGCCAGCAGCCCCCGGGACAGGGGGCTAAATGGCTACACCTTC. It specifies CASSPRDRGLNGYTF.

The J gene is TRBJ1-4, the V gene TRBV19; TRBD1 aligns across 8 bases. In germline, CDR1 is LNHDA, CDR2 SQIVND (reference sequence). J gave up 3 bases and V 3 bases, and 3 bases lay outside the gene matches. The length of the CDR3 is 15 residues. CDR3 bases: TGTGCCAGTAGTATCGACAGGGGCGCTAATGAAAAACTGTTTTTT. It codes for CASSIDRGANEKLFF.

This clone was counted once. The chain links TRBV6-2 or TRBV6-3 to TRBJ2-3, with 7 bases matching TRBD1. Germline-derived CDR1 and CDR2 are MNHEY and SVGEGT. The CDR3 covers 18 residues. After removal of 4 bases from V and 3 bases from J, the junction contained 16 bases not matched to a gene. The CDR3 DNA follows: TGTGCCAGCAGTTCAACCCGCCCGGGACAGCAAATAACAGATACGCAGTATTTT. Protein sequence: CASSSTRPGQQITDTQYF.

The chain uses TRBV28 and TRBJ1-4; D gene ambiguous. The germline gives CDR1 MDHEN, CDR2 SYDVKM. The CDR3 runs 14 residues. The V and J ends lost 4 bases and 1 base respectively, with 7 bases between them. In nucleotides, the CDR3 is TGTGCCAGCAGTTCTACAGTAACTAATGAAAAACTGTTTTTT. Protein sequence: CASSSTVTNEKLFF.

The DNA for the CDR3 is TGTGCCATCAGTGGACAGGGGGAGCAGCCCCAGCATTTT. Protein sequence: CAISGQGEQPQHF. The V gene is TRBV10-3, the J gene TRBJ1-5; 9 bases are shared with TRBD1. The V gene end was trimmed by 4 bases and the J gene end by 7 bases; junction bases not matched to a gene: 2. Germline loops: CDR1 ENHRY, CDR2 SYGVKD. This CDR3 has 13 residues.